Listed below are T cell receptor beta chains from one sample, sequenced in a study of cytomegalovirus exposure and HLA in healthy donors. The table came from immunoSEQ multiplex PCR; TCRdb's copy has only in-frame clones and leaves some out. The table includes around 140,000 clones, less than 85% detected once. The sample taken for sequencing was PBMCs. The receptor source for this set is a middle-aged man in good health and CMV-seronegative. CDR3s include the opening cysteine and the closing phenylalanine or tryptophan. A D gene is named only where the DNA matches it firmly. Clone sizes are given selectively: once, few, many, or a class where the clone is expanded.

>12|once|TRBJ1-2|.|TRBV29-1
TGCAGCGTTTTATCAGGGGCGCGTGGCTACACCTTC
CSVLSGARGYTF
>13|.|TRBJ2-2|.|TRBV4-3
TGCGCCAGCAGCCAAGTAGGGGGAGGGGAGCTGTTTTTT
CASSQVGGGELFF
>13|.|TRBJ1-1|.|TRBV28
TGTGCCAGCATTCTCCAAGCAGCGGGTGAAGCTTTCTTT
CASILQAAGEAFF
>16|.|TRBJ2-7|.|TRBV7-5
TGTGTCAGAAGCCCAGAACTAGCGGGAGGAGCCCACGAGCAGTACTTC
CVRSPELAGGAHEQYF
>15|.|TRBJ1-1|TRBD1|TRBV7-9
TGTGCCAGCAGCTTGAACTCCGGGACAGGTAATGAAGCTTTCTTT
CASSLNSGTGNEAFF
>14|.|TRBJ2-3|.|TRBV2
TGTGCCAGCAGTGAAGAAGGGGGAGCAGATACGCAGTATTTT
CASSEEGGADTQYF
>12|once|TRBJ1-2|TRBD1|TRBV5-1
TGCGCCAGCACCGCGACAGGGGATGGCTACACCTTC
CASTATGDGYTF
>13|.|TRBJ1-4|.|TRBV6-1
TGTGCCAGCAGTGATTGGTCAGTTGAAAAACTGTTTTTT
CASSDWSVEKLFF
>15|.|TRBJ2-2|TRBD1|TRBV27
TGTGCCAGCAGTTTGTGGACAGGGGTGGCCGGGGAGCTGTTTTTT
CASSLWTGVAGELFF
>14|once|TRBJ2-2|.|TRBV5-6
TGTGCCAGCAGCTTTGCCTCAGGTGCCGGGGAGCTGTTTTTT
CASSFASGAGELFF
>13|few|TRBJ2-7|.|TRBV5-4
TGTGCCAGCAGCCGGTATCCCGCCTACGAGCAGTACTTC
CASSRYPAYEQYF
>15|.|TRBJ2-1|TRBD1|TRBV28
TGTGCCAGCAGAACCGGGACAGGCATGTACAATGAGCAGTTCTTC
CASRTGTGMYNEQFF
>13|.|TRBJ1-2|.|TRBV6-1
TGTGCCAGTACGAAGACAGGTTCCTACGGCTACACCTTC
CASTKTGSYGYTF
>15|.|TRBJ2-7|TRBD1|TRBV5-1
TGCGCCAGCAGCTTGGCAGGACAGGGGTCCTACGAGCAGTACTTC
CASSLAGQGSYEQYF
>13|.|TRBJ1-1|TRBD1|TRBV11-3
TGTGCCAGCAGCTTACACACAGGGGCTGAAGCTTTCTTT
CASSLHTGAEAFF
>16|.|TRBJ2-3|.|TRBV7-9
TGTGCCAGCAGCTTATCCCTGAGGACTAGCACAGATACGCAGTATTTT
CASSLSLRTSTDTQYF
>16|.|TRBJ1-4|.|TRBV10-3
TGTGCCATCAGTGATGACAGCAAGACAACTAATGAAAAACTGTTTTTT
CAISDDSKTTNEKLFF
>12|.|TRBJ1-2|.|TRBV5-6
TGTGCCAGCAGCAAACACAGCTATGGCTACACCTTC
CASSKHSYGYTF
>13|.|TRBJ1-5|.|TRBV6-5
TGTGCCAGCCGCAGGGGTAGCAATCAGCCCCAGCATTTT
CASRRGSNQPQHF
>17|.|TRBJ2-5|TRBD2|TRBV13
TGTGCCAGCAGCCCCACGGGACTAGCGGGACCGCAAGAGACCCAGTACTTC
CASSPTGLAGPQETQYF
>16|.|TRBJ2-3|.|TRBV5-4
TGTGCCAGCAGCTTAACGTTTGGGGCTAGCACAGATACGCAGTATTTT
CASSLTFGASTDTQYF
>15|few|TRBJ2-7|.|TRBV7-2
TGTGCCAGCAGCTTAGCACCTTTCGGGTCCTACGAGCAGTACTTC
CASSLAPFGSYEQYF
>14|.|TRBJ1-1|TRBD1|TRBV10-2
TGCGCCAGCAGTCAGGGGGCTGGAAACACTGAAGCTTTCTTT
CASSQGAGNTEAFF
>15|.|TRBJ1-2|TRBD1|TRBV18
TGTGCCAGCTCACCAACTCCGGGGACAGGGGACGGCTACACCTTC
CASSPTPGTGDGYTF
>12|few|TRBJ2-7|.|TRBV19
TGTGCCAGTAGGAATGACAGGCAGGAGCAGTACTTC
CASRNDRQEQYF
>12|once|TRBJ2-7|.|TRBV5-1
TGCGCCAGCAGCTTTAATCTCTACGAGCAGTACTTC
CASSFNLYEQYF
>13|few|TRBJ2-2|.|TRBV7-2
TGTGCCAGCAGCCAAACTCCCACCGGGGAGCTGTTTTTT
CASSQTPTGELFF
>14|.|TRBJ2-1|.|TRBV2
TGTGCCAGCACCGTTGGACAGACGTACAATGAGCAGTTCTTC
CASTVGQTYNEQFF
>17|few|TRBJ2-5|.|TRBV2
TGTGCCAGCAGTGAAGGGCAGGGCCTAGGAGCGAGGGAGACCCAGTACTTC
CASSEGQGLGARETQYF
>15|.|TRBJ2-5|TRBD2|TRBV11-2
TGTGCCAGCAGCTTGCCTAGCGGGAGCCAAGAGACCCAGTACTTC
CASSLPSGSQETQYF
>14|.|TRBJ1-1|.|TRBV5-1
TGCGCCAGCAGCTTGCGGAGTTTGAACACTGAAGCTTTCTTT
CASSLRSLNTEAFF
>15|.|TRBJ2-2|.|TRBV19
TGTGCCAGTAGTATAGAGGTCCAGGGGGGCTTGGAGCTGTTTTTT
CASSIEVQGGLELFF
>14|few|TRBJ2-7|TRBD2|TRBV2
TGTGCCAGCTCTGGACTAGCGGGAATCTACGAGCAGTACTTC
CASSGLAGIYEQYF
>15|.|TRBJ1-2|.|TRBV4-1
TGCGCCAGCAGCCCCGATGGGGGAGGTAGATATGGCTACACCTTC
CASSPDGGGRYGYTF
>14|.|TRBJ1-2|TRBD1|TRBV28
TGTGCCAGCTCACCGGGACAGTTACTCTATGGCTACACCTTC
CASSPGQLLYGYTF
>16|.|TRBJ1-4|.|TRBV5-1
TGCGCCAGCAGCTTGTTTACAGGGTCTGGTAATGAAAAACTGTTTTTT
CASSLFTGSGNEKLFF
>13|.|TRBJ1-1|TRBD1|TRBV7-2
TGTGCCAGCAGCTCACAGGGGGCTACTGAAGCTTTCTTT
CASSSQGATEAFF
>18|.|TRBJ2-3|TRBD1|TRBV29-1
TGCAGCGTTGTAGGGTTTAAGGACAGGGGAGTACGGACAGATACGCAGTATTTT
CSVVGFKDRGVRTDTQYF
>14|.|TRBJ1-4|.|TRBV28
TGTGCCAGCAGTTTACAGGGGAGAATTGAAAAACTGTTTTTT
CASSLQGRIEKLFF
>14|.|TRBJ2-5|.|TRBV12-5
TGTGCTAGTGGTTTGGGAGGCCTCGGGGGGACCCAGTACTTC
CASGLGGLGGTQYF
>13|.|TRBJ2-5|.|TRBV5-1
TGCGCCAGCAGAAACAGGGGAGGAGAGACCCAGTACTTC
CASRNRGGETQYF
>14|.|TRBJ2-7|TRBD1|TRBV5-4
TGTGCCAGCAGCTCCGGGACAGGGGAATACGAGCAGTACTTC
CASSSGTGEYEQYF
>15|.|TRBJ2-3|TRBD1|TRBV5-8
TGTGCCAGCAGCCTAGGGACAGGTCCCCCCCTTACGCAGTATTTT
CASSLGTGPPLTQYF
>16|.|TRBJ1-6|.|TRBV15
TGTGCCACCAGCGTTCACAGGGACTCCTATAATTCACCCCTCCACTTT
CATSVHRDSYNSPLHF
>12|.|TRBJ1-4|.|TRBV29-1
TGCAGCGTTGATGGCGGGAATGAAAAACTGTTTTTT
CSVDGGNEKLFF
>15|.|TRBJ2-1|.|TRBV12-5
TGTGCTAGTGGTTTAAGTTTAGCGCGCGGCAATGAGCAGTTCTTC
CASGLSLARGNEQFF
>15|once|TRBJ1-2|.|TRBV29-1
TGCAGCGTTGAAGGGGGAGACATAGCTAACTATGGCTACACCTTC
CSVEGGDIANYGYTF
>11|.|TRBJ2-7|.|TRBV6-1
TGTGCCAGCAGTGACCGCTACGAGCAGTACTTC
CASSDRYEQYF
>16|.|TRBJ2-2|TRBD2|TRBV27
TGTGCCAGCAGTTTAACGGGAGGGCCGGTCACCGGGGAGCTGTTTTTT
CASSLTGGPVTGELFF
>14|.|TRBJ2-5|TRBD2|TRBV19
TGTGCCAGTAGTATGGGGACTAGTCCAGAGACCCAGTACTTC
CASSMGTSPETQYF
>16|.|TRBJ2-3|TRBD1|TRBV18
TGTGCCAGCTCACCACCGTCAGGGGGAGGCACAGATACGCAGTATTTT
CASSPPSGGGTDTQYF
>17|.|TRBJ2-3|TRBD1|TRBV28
TGTGCCAGCAGTTTTCCCGGGACAGGGGAGGGCACAGATACGCAGTATTTT
CASSFPGTGEGTDTQYF
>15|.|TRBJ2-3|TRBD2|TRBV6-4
TGTGCCAGCAGTGGTACGGCGGGAGACACAGATACGCAGTATTTT
CASSGTAGDTDTQYF
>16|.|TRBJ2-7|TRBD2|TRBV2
TGTGCCAGCAGTGAACCCCAACTAGCGGGAGAAGGCGAGCAGTACTTC
CASSEPQLAGEGEQYF
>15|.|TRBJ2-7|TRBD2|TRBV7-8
TGTGCCAGCAGCTTAGGGACTAGCAATTACTACGAGCAGTACTTC
CASSLGTSNYYEQYF